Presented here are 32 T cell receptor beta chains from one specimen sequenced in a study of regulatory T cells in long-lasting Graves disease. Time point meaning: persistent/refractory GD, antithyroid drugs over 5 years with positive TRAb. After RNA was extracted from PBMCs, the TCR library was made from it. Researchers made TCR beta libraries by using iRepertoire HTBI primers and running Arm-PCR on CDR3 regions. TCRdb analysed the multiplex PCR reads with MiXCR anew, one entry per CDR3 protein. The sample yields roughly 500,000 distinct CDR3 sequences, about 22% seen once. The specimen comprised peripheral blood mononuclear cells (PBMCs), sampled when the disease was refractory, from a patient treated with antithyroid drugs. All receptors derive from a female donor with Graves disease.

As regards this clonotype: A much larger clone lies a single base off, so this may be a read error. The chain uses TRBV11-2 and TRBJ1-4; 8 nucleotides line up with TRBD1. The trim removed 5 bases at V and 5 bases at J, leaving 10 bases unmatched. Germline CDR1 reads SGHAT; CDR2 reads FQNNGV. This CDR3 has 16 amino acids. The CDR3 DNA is TGTGCCAGCAGCGTACTGGACGGGACAGGAAATGAAAAACTGTTTTTT. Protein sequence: CASSVLDGTGNEKLFF.

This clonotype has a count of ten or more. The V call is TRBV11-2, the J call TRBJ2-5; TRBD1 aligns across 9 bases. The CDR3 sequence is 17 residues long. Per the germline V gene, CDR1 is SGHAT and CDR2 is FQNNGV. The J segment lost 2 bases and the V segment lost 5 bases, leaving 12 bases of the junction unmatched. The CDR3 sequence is CASSRGQGVGRQETQYF. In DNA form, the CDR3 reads TGTGCCAGCAGCCGGGGACAGGGTGTGGGTAGGCAAGAGACCCAGTACTTC.

The CDR3 sequence is CASRFRRVEDTQYF. The CDR3 DNA is TGTGCCAGCAGGTTCCGCAGGGTGGAAGATACGCAGTATTTT. This chain joins TRBV6-2 or TRBV6-3 and TRBJ2-3; possibly TRBD1 for D (5 bases). Trimming cost V 6 bases and J 5 bases, with 15 bases left between them. The V gene's germline CDR1 is MNHEY and CDR2 SVGEGT. This CDR3 region has 14 residues.

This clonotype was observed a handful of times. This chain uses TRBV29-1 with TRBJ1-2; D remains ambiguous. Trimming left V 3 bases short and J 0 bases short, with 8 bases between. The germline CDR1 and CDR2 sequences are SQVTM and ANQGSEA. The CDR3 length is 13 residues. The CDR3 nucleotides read TGCAGCGTTGAGTCGCAGACTAACTATGGCTACACCTTC. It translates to CSVESQTNYGYTF. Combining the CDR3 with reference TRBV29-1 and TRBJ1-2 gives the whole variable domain SAVISQKPSRDICQRGTSLTIQCQVDSQVTMMFWYRQQPGQSLTLIATANQGSEATYESGFVIDKFPISRPNLTFSTLTVSNMSPEDSSIYLCSVESQTNYGYTFGSGTRLTVV.

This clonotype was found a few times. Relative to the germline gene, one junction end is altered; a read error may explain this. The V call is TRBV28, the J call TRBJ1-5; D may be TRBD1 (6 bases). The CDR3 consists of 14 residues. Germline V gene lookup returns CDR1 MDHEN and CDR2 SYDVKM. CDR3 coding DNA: TGTGCCAGCAGTTCGACAGGTGGCAATCGGCCCCAGCATTTT. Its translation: CASSSTGGNRPQHF.

The CDR3, as DNA: TGTGCCAGCAACCTACAGGGGGCGATTTCCGCTGGCTACACCTTC. This encodes CASNLQGAISAGYTF. V is TRBV3-1 and J is TRBJ1-2; 9 bases are shared with TRBD1. CDR1 is LGHDT, CDR2 YNNKEL, per germline (reference sequence). The V segment lost 7 bases and the J segment 7 bases; nucleotides outside the gene matches: 13. This CDR3 contains 15 residues.

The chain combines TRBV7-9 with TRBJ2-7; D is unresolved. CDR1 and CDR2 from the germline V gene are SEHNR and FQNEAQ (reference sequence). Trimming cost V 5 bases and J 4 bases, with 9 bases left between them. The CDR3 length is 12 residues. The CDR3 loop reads CASSPRHYEQYF. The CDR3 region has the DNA TGTGCCAGCAGCCCACGTCATTACGAGCAGTACTTC.

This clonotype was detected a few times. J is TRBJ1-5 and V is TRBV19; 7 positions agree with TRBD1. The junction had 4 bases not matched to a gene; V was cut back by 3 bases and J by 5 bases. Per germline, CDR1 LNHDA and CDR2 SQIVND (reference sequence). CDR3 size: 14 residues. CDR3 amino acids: CASSIGQVHQPQHF. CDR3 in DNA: TGTGCCAGTAGTATCGGACAGGTTCATCAGCCCCAGCATTTT.

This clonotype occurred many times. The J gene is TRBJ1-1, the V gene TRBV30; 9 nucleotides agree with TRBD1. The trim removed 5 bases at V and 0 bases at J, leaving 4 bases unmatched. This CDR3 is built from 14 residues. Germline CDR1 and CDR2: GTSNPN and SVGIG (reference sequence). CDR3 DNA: TGTGCCTGGGGGGACAGGGCCCTGAACACTGAAGCTTTCTTT. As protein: CAWGDRALNTEAFF.

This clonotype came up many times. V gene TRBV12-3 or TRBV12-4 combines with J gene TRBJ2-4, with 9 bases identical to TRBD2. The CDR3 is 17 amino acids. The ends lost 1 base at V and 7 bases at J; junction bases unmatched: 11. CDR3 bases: TGTGCCAGCAGTTTAGAAATAGCGGGAGCAATACCGAACATTCAGTACTTC. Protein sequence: CASSLEIAGAIPNIQYF.

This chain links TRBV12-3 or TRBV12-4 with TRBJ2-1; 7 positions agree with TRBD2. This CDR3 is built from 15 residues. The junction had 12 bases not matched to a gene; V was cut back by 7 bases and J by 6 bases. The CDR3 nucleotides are TGTGCCAGCAACCGACGACTAGCCTCAGTCAATGAGCAGTTCTTC. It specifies CASNRRLASVNEQFF.

CDR3 sequence reads: CASSLAEKLGSNQPQHF. For the CDR3, the DNA is TGTGCCAGCAGCTTGGCCGAGAAGTTGGGGAGCAATCAGCCCCAGCATTTT. The chain is built from TRBV5-5 and TRBJ1-5; D gene uncertain. CDR1 and CDR2 (germline): SGHKS, YYEKEE (reference sequence). This CDR3 region has 17 residues. The V end was cut by 0 bases, the J end by 1 base, with 14 bases between.

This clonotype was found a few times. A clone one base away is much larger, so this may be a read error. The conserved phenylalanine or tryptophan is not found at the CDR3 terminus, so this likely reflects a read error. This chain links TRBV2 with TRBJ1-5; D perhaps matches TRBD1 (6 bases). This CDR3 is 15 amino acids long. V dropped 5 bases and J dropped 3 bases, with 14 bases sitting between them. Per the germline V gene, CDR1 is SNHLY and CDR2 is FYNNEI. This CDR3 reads CASSLMSGDNQPQHL. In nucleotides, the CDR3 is TGTGCCAGCAGTTTAATGTCAGGGGACAATCAGCCCCAGCATCTT.

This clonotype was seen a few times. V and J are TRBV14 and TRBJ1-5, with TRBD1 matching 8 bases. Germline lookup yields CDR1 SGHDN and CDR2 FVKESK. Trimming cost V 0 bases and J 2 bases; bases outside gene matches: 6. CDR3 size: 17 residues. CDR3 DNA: TGTGCCAGCAGCCAAGAGGATACAGGGGGACGCAATCAGCCCCAGCATTTT. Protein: CASSQEDTGGRNQPQHF.

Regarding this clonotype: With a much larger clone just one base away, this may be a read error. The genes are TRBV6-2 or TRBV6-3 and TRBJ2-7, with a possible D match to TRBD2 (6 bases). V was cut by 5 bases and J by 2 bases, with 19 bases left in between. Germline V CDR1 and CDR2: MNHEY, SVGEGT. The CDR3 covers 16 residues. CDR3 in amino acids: CASSHTLVGLTYEQYF. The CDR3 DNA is TGTGCCAGCAGTCACACACTAGTGGGACTTACCTACGAGCAGTACTTC.

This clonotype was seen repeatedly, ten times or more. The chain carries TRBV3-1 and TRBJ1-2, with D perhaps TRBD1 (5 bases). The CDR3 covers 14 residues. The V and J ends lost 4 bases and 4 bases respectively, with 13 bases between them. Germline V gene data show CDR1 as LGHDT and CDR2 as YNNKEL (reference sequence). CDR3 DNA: TGTGCCAGCAGCCCCCTGGGGGTGTTCTATGGCTACACCTTC. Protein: CASSPLGVFYGYTF.

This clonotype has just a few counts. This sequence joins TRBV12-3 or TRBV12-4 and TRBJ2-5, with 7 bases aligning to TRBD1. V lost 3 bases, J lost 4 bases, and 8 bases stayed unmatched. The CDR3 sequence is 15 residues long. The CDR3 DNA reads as TGTGCCAGCAGTTTTCGACAGGGTGGTGTAGAGACCCAGTACTTC. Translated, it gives CASSFRQGGVETQYF.

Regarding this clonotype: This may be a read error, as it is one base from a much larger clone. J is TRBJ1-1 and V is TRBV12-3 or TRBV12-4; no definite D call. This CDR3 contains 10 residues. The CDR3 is CASTHTEASF. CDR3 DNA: TGTGCCAGCACCCACACTGAAGCTTCCTTT.

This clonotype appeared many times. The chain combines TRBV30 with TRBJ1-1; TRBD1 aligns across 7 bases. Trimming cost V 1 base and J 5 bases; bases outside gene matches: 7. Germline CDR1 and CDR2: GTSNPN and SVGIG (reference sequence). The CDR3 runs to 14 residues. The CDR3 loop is CAWSGRQGRTEAFF. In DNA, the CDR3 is TGTGCCTGGAGTGGAAGACAGGGAAGGACTGAAGCTTTCTTT. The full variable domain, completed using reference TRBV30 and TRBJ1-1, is SQTIHQWPATLVQPVGSPLSLECTVEGTSNPNLYWYRQAAGRGLQLLFYSVGIGQISSEVPQNLSASRPQDRQFILSSKKLLLSDSGFYLCAWSGRQGRTEAFFGQGTRLTVV.

CDR3 nucleotides: TGTGCCAGCAGCCAAGAGTGGGGGGATCAGCCCCAGCATTTT. Residues: CASSQEWGDQPQHF. The chain carries TRBV3-1 and TRBJ1-5, with D tentatively TRBD1 (5 bases). The CDR3 has 14 amino acids. V was clipped by 0 bases and J by 5 bases, with 8 bases between them. The germline CDR1 and CDR2 sequences are LGHDT and YNNKEL (reference sequence).

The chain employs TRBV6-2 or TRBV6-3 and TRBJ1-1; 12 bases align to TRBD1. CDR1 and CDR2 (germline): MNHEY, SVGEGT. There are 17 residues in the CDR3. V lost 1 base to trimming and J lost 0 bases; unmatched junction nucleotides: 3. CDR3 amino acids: CASSYWDRGPMNTEAFF. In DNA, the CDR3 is TGTGCCAGCAGTTACTGGGACAGGGGGCCCATGAACACTGAAGCTTTCTTT.

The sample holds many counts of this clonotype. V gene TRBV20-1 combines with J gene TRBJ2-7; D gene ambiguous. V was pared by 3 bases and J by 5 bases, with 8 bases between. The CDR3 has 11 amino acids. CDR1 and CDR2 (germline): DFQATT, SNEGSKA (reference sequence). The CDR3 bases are TGCAGTGCTAGGTGGCAGCACGAGCAGTACTTC. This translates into CSARWQHEQYF.

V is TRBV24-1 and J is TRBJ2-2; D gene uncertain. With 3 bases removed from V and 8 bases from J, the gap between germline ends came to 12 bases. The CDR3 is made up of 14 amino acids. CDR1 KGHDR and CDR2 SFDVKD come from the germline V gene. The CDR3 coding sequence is TGTGCCACCAGTGATCAGCAAGGGAAGGGGGAGCTGTTTTTT. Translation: CATSDQQGKGELFF.

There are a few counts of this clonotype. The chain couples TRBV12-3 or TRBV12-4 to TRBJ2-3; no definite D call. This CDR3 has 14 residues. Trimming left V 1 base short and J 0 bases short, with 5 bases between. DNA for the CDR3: TGTGCCAGCAGTTTAGACAGCAGCACAGATACGCAGTATTTT. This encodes CASSLDSSTDTQYF.

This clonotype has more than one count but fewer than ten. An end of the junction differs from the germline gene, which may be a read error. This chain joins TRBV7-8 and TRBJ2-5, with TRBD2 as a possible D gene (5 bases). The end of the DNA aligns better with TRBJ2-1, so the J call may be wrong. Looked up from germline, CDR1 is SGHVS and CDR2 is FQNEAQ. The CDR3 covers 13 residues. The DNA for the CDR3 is TGTGCCAACAGCTTAGAGGGTGCGTCTGAGCAGTTCTTC. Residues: CANSLEGASEQFF.

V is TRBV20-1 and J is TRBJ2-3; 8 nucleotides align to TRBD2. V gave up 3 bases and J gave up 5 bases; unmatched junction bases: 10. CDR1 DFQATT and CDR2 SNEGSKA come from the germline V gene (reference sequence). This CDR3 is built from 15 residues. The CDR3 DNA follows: TGCAGTGCTAGTCCGGGGGGGCCCGTTGAAGATACGCAGTATTTT. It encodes CSASPGGPVEDTQYF.

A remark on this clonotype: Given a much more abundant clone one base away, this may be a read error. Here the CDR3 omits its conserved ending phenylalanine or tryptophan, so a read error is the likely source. The CDR3 DNA reads TGTGCCAGCAGTTCCATCGACAGTGCAACTAATGAAAAACTGTTTCTT. Amino acid sequence: CASSSIDSATNEKLFL. This chain connects TRBV28 to TRBJ1-4; D perhaps matches TRBD1 (5 bases). Germline CDR1 and CDR2: MDHEN and SYDVKM. Trimming took 4 bases from V and 0 from J, leaving 12 bases between them. CDR3 length: 16 residues.

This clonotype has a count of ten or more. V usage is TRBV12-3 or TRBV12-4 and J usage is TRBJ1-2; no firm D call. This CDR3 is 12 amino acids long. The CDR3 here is CVLLREPWGYTF. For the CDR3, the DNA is TGTGTCCTGCTACGGGAGCCCTGGGGCTACACCTTC.

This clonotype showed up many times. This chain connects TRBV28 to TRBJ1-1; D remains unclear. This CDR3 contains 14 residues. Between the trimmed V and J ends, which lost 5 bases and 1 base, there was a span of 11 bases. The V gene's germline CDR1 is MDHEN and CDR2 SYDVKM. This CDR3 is CASSQETSNTEAFF. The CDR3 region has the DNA TGTGCCAGCAGTCAAGAAACTTCGAACACTGAAGCTTTCTTT. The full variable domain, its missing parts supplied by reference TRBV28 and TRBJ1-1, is DVKVTQSSRYLVKRTGEKVFLECVQDMDHENMFWYRQDPGLGLRLIYFSYDVKMKEKGDIPEGYSVSREKKERFSLILESASTNQTSMYLCASSQETSNTEAFFGQGTRLTVV.

In nucleotides, the CDR3 is TGTGCCAGCAGCCGCGAAAGGGGGCGGGGAGACATTCAGTACTTC. It is translated as CASSRERGRGDIQYF. The genes are TRBV13 and TRBJ2-4; TRBD1 might be the D (7 bases). Germline values: CDR1 PRHDT, CDR2 FYEKMQ (reference sequence). The CDR3 sequence is 15 residues long. The V and J ends lost 5 bases and 8 bases respectively, with 19 bases between them.

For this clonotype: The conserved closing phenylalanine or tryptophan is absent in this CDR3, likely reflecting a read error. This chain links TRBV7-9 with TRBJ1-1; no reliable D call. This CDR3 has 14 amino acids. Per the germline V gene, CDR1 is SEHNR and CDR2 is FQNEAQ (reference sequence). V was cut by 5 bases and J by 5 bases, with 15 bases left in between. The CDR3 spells CASSAYTGRTEAFL. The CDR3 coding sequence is TGTGCCAGCAGCGCTTACACGGGAAGGACTGAAGCTTTCCTT.

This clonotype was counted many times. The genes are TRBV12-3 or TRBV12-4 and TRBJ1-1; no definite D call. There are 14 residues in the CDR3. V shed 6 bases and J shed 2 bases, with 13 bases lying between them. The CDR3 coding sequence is TGTGCCAGCAGGACTTGGGAGCCTAACACTGAAGCTTTCTTT. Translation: CASRTWEPNTEAFF.